This is a list of T cell receptor beta chains from one sample in a study of blood T cell repertoires in COVID-19. Some clones are missing from TCRdb's copy, which holds only in-frame ones; the method was immunoSEQ multiplex PCR. The sample yields about 190,000 clones, around nine tenths seen once. Sequences were obtained from peripheral blood. These receptors were obtained from a man aged 35 to 55 with acute or convalescent COVID-19. Both conserved end residues are part of each CDR3. The D gene is left open where the match is weak. Size is stated for part of the rows, as once, few or many counts, or as a class when the clone is expanded.

D: TRBD1
V: TRBV7-8
size: -
J: TRBJ2-7
DNA: TGTGCCAGCAGCTCTCAACGGACAGGGATCTACGAGCAGTACTTC
CDR3: CASSSQRTGIYEQYF

D: -
V: TRBV3-1/TRBV3-2
size: -
J: TRBJ2-7
DNA: TGTGCCAGCAGCCAACTGGCTGGGAGCTCCTACGAGCAGTACTTC
CDR3: CASSQLAGSSYEQYF

D: -
V: TRBV10-3
size: -
J: TRBJ1-5
DNA: TGTGCCATCAGTGAGTCGACCCGGGGGGGAAGCAAATTCTATCAGCCCCAGCATTTT
CDR3: CAISESTRGGSKFYQPQHF

D: -
V: TRBV27
size: -
J: TRBJ2-7
DNA: TGTGCCAGCAGTTTTGGCAAGAACTACGAGCAGTACTTC
CDR3: CASSFGKNYEQYF

D: TRBD2
V: TRBV13
size: -
J: TRBJ2-1
DNA: TGTGCCAGCAGCGGAACGACTAGCGGGGGACAGCGCGGCGATGAGCAGTTCTTC
CDR3: CASSGTTSGGQRGDEQFF

D: TRBD1
V: TRBV29-1
size: -
J: TRBJ1-2
DNA: TGCAGCCATTACGGGACAGGGGAATGGCACTTC
CDR3: CSHYGTGEWHF

D: -
V: TRBV5-4
size: few
J: TRBJ1-2
DNA: TGTGCCAGCAGCTTGTATATCAGGGCCTATGGCTACACCTTC
CDR3: CASSLYIRAYGYTF

D: -
V: TRBV5-5
size: -
J: TRBJ2-7
DNA: TGTGCCAGCAGCTTCCGGCAGGACTACGAGCAGTACTTC
CDR3: CASSFRQDYEQYF

D: -
V: TRBV7-8
size: -
J: TRBJ1-3
DNA: TGTGCCAGCAGCTTAATTAAGGGGGATCCCCTCCCTGGAAACACCATATATTTT
CDR3: CASSLIKGDPLPGNTIYF

D: TRBD1
V: TRBV19
size: -
J: TRBJ1-4
DNA: TGTGCCAGTAGTATTGGGACAGGGTTCCAAAGGGAAAAACTGTTTTTT
CDR3: CASSIGTGFQREKLFF

D: -
V: TRBV11-2
size: -
J: TRBJ1-2
DNA: TGTGCCAGCAGCCTAGGACGAGGGGGCTATGGCTACACCTTC
CDR3: CASSLGRGGYGYTF

D: -
V: TRBV9
size: -
J: TRBJ2-5
DNA: TGTGCCAGCAGCGTAGCGGGATCGGACCCAGAGACCCAGTACTTC
CDR3: CASSVAGSDPETQYF

D: -
V: TRBV7-9
size: -
J: TRBJ2-2
DNA: TGTGCCAGCAGCTTAGCGACGGGAAACGAACGAAACACCGGGGAGCTGTTTTTT
CDR3: CASSLATGNERNTGELFF

D: TRBD2
V: TRBV5-1
size: -
J: TRBJ2-1
DNA: TGCGCCAGCAGCCTAGAGCTAGCGGGGGGTGGGAATGAGCAGTTCTTC
CDR3: CASSLELAGGGNEQFF

D: -
V: TRBV7-7
size: -
J: TRBJ2-5
DNA: TGTGCCAGCAGCTTACTTGGGGCCCAGCAAGAGACCCAGTACTTC
CDR3: CASSLLGAQQETQYF

D: -
V: TRBV24-1
size: -
J: TRBJ2-3
DNA: TGTGCCACCAGTGATTTGCAATTAGGGGGCACAGATACGCAGTATTTT
CDR3: CATSDLQLGGTDTQYF

D: -
V: TRBV3-1/TRBV3-2
size: -
J: TRBJ1-3
DNA: TGTGCCAGCAGCCGACTCGGGAGAAACACCATATATTTT
CDR3: CASSRLGRNTIYF

D: -
V: TRBV6-4
size: -
J: TRBJ2-3
DNA: TGTACCAGCAGTCCTATGAGAGGGGGAAACACAGATACGCAGTATTTT
CDR3: CTSSPMRGGNTDTQYF

D: TRBD1
V: TRBV3-1/TRBV3-2
size: -
J: TRBJ2-2
DNA: TGTGCCAGCAGCCAACTGACAGGGTCGCTGACCGGGGAGCTGTTTTTT
CDR3: CASSQLTGSLTGELFF

D: -
V: TRBV5-1
size: -
J: TRBJ1-1
DNA: TGCGCCAGCAGCTTGGCGGTTAGGGGCACTGAAGCTTTCTTT
CDR3: CASSLAVRGTEAFF

D: TRBD1
V: TRBV2
size: -
J: TRBJ1-6
DNA: TGTGCCGGTCTCAGGGACAGGGGGACCTCCTATAATTCACCCCTCCACTTT
CDR3: CAGLRDRGTSYNSPLHF

D: -
V: TRBV7-9
size: -
J: TRBJ1-1
DNA: TGTGCCAGCAGCTTATTACAGGGAAACACTGAAGCTTTCTTT
CDR3: CASSLLQGNTEAFF

D: TRBD1
V: TRBV7-8
size: -
J: TRBJ2-1
DNA: TGTGCCAGCAGCTTAGAGGGACAGGGTGACAATGAGCAGTTCTTC
CDR3: CASSLEGQGDNEQFF

D: TRBD1
V: TRBV6-5
size: -
J: TRBJ1-2
DNA: TGTGCCAGCAGTACGAGACAGGGAGCTAACTATGGCTACACCTTC
CDR3: CASSTRQGANYGYTF

D: TRBD1
V: TRBV11-1
size: -
J: TRBJ2-1
DNA: TGTGCCAGCAGCTTCGGGACAGGGAACGACAATGAGCAGTTCTTC
CDR3: CASSFGTGNDNEQFF

D: -
V: TRBV29-1
size: -
J: TRBJ1-4
DNA: TGCAGCGTTGGAGCAACTAATGAAAAACTGTTTTTT
CDR3: CSVGATNEKLFF

D: TRBD1
V: TRBV3-1/TRBV3-2
size: -
J: TRBJ1-4
DNA: TGTGCCAGCAGCCCCGGTGACAGGGGCGCTAATGAAAAACTGTTTTTT
CDR3: CASSPGDRGANEKLFF

D: TRBD1
V: TRBV5-1
size: -
J: TRBJ2-5
DNA: TGCGCCAGCAGCAGGGGGACAGGGGTAGATGAGACCCAGTACTTC
CDR3: CASSRGTGVDETQYF

D: -
V: TRBV6-2/TRBV6-3
size: -
J: TRBJ1-5
DNA: TGTGCCAGCAGTTATCCCGTTCAGCCCCAGCATTTT
CDR3: CASSYPVQPQHF

D: -
V: TRBV2
size: -
J: TRBJ2-7
DNA: TGTGCCAGCGGACAGCTCATAAGCTCCTACGAGCAGTACTTC
CDR3: CASGQLISSYEQYF

D: TRBD1
V: TRBV24-1
size: -
J: TRBJ1-5
DNA: TGTGCCACCAACTTTTCGGACAGGGACAGGGAGAGGAGCAATCAGCCCCAGCATTTT
CDR3: CATNFSDRDRERSNQPQHF

D: -
V: TRBV6-2/TRBV6-3
size: few
J: TRBJ1-5
DNA: TGTGCCAGCAGTGGGACGTCGGAGGGTCAGCCCCAGCATTTT
CDR3: CASSGTSEGQPQHF

D: TRBD1
V: TRBV27
size: few
J: TRBJ1-1
DNA: TGTGCCAGCGATACGACAGGGGGCAACACTGAAGCTTTCTTT
CDR3: CASDTTGGNTEAFF

D: -
V: TRBV24-1
size: -
J: TRBJ2-3
DNA: TGTGCCACCAGTCGCGCTACAGATACGCAGTATTTT
CDR3: CATSRATDTQYF

D: -
V: TRBV12-3/TRBV12-4
size: few
J: TRBJ1-1
DNA: TGTGCCAGCAGCCCGAACAGACCTACAGGAGCTTTCTTT
CDR3: CASSPNRPTGAFF

D: TRBD2
V: TRBV19
size: -
J: TRBJ2-2
DNA: TGTGCCAGTTTGACTAGCGGGGCCGGGGAGCTGTTTTTT
CDR3: CASLTSGAGELFF

D: -
V: TRBV10-3
size: -
J: TRBJ2-7
DNA: TGTGCCATCAGTGAGTCTCCTTACGAGCAGTACTTC
CDR3: CAISESPYEQYF

D: TRBD1
V: TRBV2
size: few
J: TRBJ1-2
DNA: TGTGCCGAAGCAGTTATTAGGGACAGGGACGCCTATGGCTACACCTTC
CDR3: CAEAVIRDRDAYGYTF

D: -
V: TRBV21-1
size: many
J: TRBJ2-1
DNA: TGTGCCAGCAGCACCGTGGGGCTAGCGGGGGGCGTCTACAATGAGCAGTTCTTC
CDR3: CASSTVGLAGGVYNEQFF

D: -
V: TRBV1
size: -
J: TRBJ1-4
DNA: TGCACCAGCAGCCATGAGCAGGGAAAGTGCGAAAAACTGTTTTTT
CDR3: CTSSHEQGKCEKLFF

D: TRBD1
V: TRBV27
size: few
J: TRBJ2-7
DNA: TGTGCCAGCAGTCAGGGACAGGCCAGCTCCTACGAGCAGTACTTC
CDR3: CASSQGQASSYEQYF

D: -
V: TRBV19
size: -
J: TRBJ1-2
DNA: TGTGCCAGCACACAGGGTACGGGCTACACCTTC
CDR3: CASTQGTGYTF

D: TRBD1
V: TRBV19
size: -
J: TRBJ1-1
DNA: TGTGCCAGTAGTGTAGGACAGGGGAGGAACACTGAAGCTTTCTTT
CDR3: CASSVGQGRNTEAFF

D: TRBD2
V: TRBV15
size: -
J: TRBJ2-7
DNA: TGTGCCACCAGCAGGACTAGCCCCGGGGAGCAGTACTTC
CDR3: CATSRTSPGEQYF

D: -
V: TRBV3-1/TRBV3-2
size: -
J: TRBJ2-2
DNA: TGTGCCAGCAGCCCCCGTCTGGCCAGTTACACCGGGGAGCTGTTTTTT
CDR3: CASSPRLASYTGELFF

D: -
V: TRBV14
size: few
J: TRBJ1-2
DNA: TGTGCCAGCAGCCCCGGCACTAATTATGGCTACACCTTC
CDR3: CASSPGTNYGYTF

D: TRBD1
V: TRBV19
size: few
J: TRBJ1-6
DNA: TGTGCCAGTAGTGGGCGGACAGGGAGCTATAATTCACCCCTCCACTTT
CDR3: CASSGRTGSYNSPLHF

D: TRBD2
V: TRBV7-8
size: -
J: TRBJ2-3
DNA: TGTGCCAGCAGCTTACTCGGGGGGGCCACAGATACGCAGTATTTT
CDR3: CASSLLGGATDTQYF

D: TRBD1
V: TRBV2
size: -
J: TRBJ1-1
DNA: TGTGCCAGCACCACAGGGGTGAACACTGAAGCTTTCTTT
CDR3: CASTTGVNTEAFF

D: -
V: TRBV6-5
size: -
J: TRBJ1-2
DNA: TGTGCCATCCGGGACAAGTACTATGGCTACACCTTC
CDR3: CAIRDKYYGYTF

D: TRBD1
V: TRBV6-5
size: -
J: TRBJ1-4
DNA: TGTGCCAGCAGTTACTCCGGGACAGGGACCGAAAAACTGTTTTTT
CDR3: CASSYSGTGTEKLFF

D: TRBD1
V: TRBV6-2/TRBV6-3
size: -
J: TRBJ2-1
DNA: TGTGCCAGCAGTTACCGGGACAGCATCGTTTATGAGCAGTTCTTC
CDR3: CASSYRDSIVYEQFF

D: -
V: TRBV5-1
size: -
J: TRBJ1-4
DNA: TGCGCCAGCAGCCTCTCCCCGGGGGAAAAACTGTTTTTT
CDR3: CASSLSPGEKLFF

D: -
V: TRBV6-2/TRBV6-3
size: -
J: TRBJ2-5
DNA: TGTGCCAGCAGCCCAAGGCAGGGAGGAGAGACCCAGTACTTC
CDR3: CASSPRQGGETQYF

D: -
V: TRBV9
size: -
J: TRBJ2-5
DNA: TGTGCCAGCAGCGTAGGACAACAAGAGACCCAGTACTTC
CDR3: CASSVGQQETQYF